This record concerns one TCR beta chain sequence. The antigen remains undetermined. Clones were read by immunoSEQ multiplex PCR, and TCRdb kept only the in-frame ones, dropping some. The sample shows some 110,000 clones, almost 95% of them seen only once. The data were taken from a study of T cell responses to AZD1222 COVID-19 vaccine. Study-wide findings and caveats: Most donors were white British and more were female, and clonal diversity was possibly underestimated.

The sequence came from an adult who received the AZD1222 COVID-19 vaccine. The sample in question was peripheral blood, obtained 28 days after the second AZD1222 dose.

The CDR3 loop is CASSGGGTGNTIYF. The CDR3, as DNA: TGTGCCAGCAGCGGAGGGGGCACTGGAAACACCATATATTTT. The V call is TRBV7-9, the J call TRBJ1-3; TRBD1 matches at 7 bases. Trimming cost V 5 bases and J 2 bases; bases outside gene matches: 3. CDR1 and CDR2 (germline): SEHNR, FQNEAQ (reference sequence). CDR3 length: 14 residues.